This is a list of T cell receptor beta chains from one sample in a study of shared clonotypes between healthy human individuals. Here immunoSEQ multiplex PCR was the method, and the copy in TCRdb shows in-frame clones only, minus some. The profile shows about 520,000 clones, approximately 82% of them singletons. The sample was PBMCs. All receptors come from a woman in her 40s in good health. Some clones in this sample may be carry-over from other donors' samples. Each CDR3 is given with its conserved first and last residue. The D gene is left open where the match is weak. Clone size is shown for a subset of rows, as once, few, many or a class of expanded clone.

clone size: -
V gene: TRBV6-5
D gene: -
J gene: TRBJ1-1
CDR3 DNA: TGTGCCAGCAGTTACTTTGGACGGGACACTGAAGCTTTCTTT
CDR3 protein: CASSYFGRDTEAFF

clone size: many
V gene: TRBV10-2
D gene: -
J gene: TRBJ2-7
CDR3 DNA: TGCGCCAGCAGTGACTCGGACACCGCGACCGAGCAGTACTTC
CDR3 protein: CASSDSDTATEQYF

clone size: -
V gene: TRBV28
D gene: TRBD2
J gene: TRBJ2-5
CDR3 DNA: TGTGCCAGCAGTTTATTAGGGGCTAGCGGAGAGACCCAGTACTTC
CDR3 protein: CASSLLGASGETQYF

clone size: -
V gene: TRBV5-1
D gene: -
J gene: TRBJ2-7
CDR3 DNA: TGCGCCAGCAGCCTCGGGATTCTCGGGGGCTCCTACGAGCAGTACTTC
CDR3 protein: CASSLGILGGSYEQYF

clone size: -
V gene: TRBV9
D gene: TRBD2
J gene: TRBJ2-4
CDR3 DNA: TGTGCCAGCAGCGTAGAAGGGACTAGAGGTGACATTCAGTACTTC
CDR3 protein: CASSVEGTRGDIQYF

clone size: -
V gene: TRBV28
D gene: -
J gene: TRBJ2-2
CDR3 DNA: TGTGCCAGCAGCGCGGGGGCGTCGAACACCGGGGAGCTGTTTTTT
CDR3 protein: CASSAGASNTGELFF

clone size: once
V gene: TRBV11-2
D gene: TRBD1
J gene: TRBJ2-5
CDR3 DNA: TGTGCCAGCAGCTTAGGAGGGACAGGGGAAGAGACCAAGTACTTC
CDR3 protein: CASSLGGTGEETKYF

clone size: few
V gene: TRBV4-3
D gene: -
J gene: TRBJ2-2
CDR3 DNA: TGCGCCAGCAGCGGGACGGTGAACACCGGGGAGCTGTTTTTT
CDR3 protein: CASSGTVNTGELFF

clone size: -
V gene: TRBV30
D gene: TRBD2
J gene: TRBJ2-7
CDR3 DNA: TGTGCCTGGGGGTTCTCCCGGACTAGCGGGAAGAGGTACTTC
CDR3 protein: CAWGFSRTSGKRYF

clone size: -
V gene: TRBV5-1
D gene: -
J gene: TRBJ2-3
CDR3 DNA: TGCGCCAGCAGCCTCTCTCGACTTAGCACAGATACGCAGTATTTT
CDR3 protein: CASSLSRLSTDTQYF

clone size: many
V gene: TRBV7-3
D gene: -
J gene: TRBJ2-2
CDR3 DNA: TGTGCCAGCAGCCCCACTTTAGCCGGGGAGCTGTTTTTT
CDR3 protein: CASSPTLAGELFF

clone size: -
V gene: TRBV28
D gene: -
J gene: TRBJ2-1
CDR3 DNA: TGTGCCAGCAGTTCCAGTGGCAATGAGCAGTTCTTC
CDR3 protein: CASSSSGNEQFF

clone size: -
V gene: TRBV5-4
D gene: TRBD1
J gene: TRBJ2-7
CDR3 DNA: TGTGCCAGCAGCCCTGGGACAGGGGTCCCCCGCGAGCAGTACTTC
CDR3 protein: CASSPGTGVPREQYF

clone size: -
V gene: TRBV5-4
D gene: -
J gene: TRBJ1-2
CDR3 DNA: TGTGCCAGCAGCGAACAGGGCTATGGCTACACCTTC
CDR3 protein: CASSEQGYGYTF

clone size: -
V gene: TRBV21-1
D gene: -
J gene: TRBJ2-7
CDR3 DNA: TGTGCCAGCAGCAAGGCTCCCAGTCCCTACGAGCAGTACTTC
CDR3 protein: CASSKAPSPYEQYF

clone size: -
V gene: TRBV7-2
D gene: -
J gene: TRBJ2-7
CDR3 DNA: TGTGCCAGCAGCTTAGTATCGGGGACTCCCTCCTACGAGCAGTACTTC
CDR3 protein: CASSLVSGTPSYEQYF

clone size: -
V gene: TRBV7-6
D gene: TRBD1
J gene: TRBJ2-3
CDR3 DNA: TGTGCCAGCAGCCCTACCGGGACAGGGACAGATACGCAGTATTTT
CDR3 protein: CASSPTGTGTDTQYF

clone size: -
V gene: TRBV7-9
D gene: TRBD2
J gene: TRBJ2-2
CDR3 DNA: TGTGCCAGCAGTTCACAGACTAGCGGGAGAACCGGGGAGCTGTTTTTT
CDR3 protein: CASSSQTSGRTGELFF

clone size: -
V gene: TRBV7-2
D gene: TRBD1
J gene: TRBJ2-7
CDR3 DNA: TGTGCCAGCAGCTTCAACAGGGGATACGAGCAGTACTTC
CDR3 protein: CASSFNRGYEQYF

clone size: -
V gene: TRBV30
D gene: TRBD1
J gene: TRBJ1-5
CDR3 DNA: TGTGCCTGGAGTCGGGACAGGGATTTTACATATAGCAATCAGCCCCAGCATTTT
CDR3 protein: CAWSRDRDFTYSNQPQHF

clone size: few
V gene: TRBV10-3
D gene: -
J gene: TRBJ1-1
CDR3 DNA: TGTGCCACCCGACAGGACATGAACACTGAAGCTTTCTTT
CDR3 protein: CATRQDMNTEAFF

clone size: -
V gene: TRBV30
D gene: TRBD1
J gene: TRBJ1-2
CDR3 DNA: TGTGCCTGGAGTACGAACACAGGGGGCTCCATATCTAACTATGGCTACACCTTC
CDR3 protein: CAWSTNTGGSISNYGYTF

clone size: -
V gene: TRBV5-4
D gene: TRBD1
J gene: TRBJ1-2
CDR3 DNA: TGTGCCAGCAGCGGCCGACAGGGGGCGGAAGGCTACACCTTC
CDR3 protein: CASSGRQGAEGYTF